This T cell receptor beta chain was obtained from a study of technical replicates of blood from four donors. Some clones are missing from TCRdb's copy, which holds only in-frame ones; the method was immunoSEQ multiplex PCR. The table has about 62,000 clones, just under 90% seen once. Trimming removed 4 bases from V and 3 bases from J, with 16 bases in between. Germline lookup yields CDR1 MNHEY and CDR2 SMNVEV (reference sequence). This CDR3 contains 15 residues. This receptor was obtained from a human donor in good health. Some clones in this sample may be carry-over from other donors' samples. The chain employs TRBV27 and TRBJ2-7; D may be TRBD2 (7 bases). Sequenced: PBMCs. Here the CDR3 DNA reads TGTGCCAGCAGTTCCGGGGGCGGGGGTCTCTACGAGCAGTACTTC. This codes for CASSSGGGGLYEQYF.